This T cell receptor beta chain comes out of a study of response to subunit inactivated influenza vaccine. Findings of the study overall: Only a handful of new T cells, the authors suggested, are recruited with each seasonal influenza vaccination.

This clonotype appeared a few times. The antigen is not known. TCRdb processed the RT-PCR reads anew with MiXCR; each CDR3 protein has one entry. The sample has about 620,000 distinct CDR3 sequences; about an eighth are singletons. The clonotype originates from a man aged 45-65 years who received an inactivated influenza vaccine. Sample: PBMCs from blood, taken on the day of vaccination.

CDR3 coding DNA: TGTGCCAGCAGCTTCCGGGGTAGCGCGTGGGATACCGGGGAGCTGTTTTTT. Encoded protein: CASSFRGSAWDTGELFF. The rearrangement uses TRBV9 and TRBJ2-2, with D perhaps matching TRBD2 (5 bases). Trimming left V 4 bases short and J 5 bases short, with 21 bases between. Germline CDR1 and CDR2: SGDLS and YYNGEE. The CDR3 is 17 residues long.